This T cell receptor beta chain emerged from a study of blood T cell repertoires in COVID-19. As for the study in general: In each case, the material was cDNA or gDNA derived from T cells, B-cell-depleted T cells, or PBMCs.

Study processing details: Cell counts per sample came from amplifying reference gene primers. Clones were sequenced by immunoSEQ multiplex PCR, and TCRdb holds only the in-frame ones, with some missing. The V and J calls and clone size were taken over from that table, and D and trimming were inferred from the DNA. The table shows 150,000 or so clones, with 80% occurring only once. The CDR3 is 12 residues long. The V end was cut by 3 bases, the J end by 10 bases, with 10 bases between. Germline CDR1 is SGHAT and CDR2 is FQNNGV. Everyone who took part was 18 to 89 years old, and they came from about 23 US areas. Grouping used clinical history reported by participants in a survey and questionnaire.

The chain links TRBV11-2 to TRBJ2-1; possible D gene TRBD2, 5 bases. The source of this sequence is a man aged 40-49 years who had recovered from COVID-19. Sequencing was done on a sample of PBMCs or T cells enriched from blood (not recorded which). The CDR3 DNA is TGTGCCAGCAGCTTTTCAACGGGGGAGCAGTTCTTC. Protein sequence: CASSFSTGEQFF.